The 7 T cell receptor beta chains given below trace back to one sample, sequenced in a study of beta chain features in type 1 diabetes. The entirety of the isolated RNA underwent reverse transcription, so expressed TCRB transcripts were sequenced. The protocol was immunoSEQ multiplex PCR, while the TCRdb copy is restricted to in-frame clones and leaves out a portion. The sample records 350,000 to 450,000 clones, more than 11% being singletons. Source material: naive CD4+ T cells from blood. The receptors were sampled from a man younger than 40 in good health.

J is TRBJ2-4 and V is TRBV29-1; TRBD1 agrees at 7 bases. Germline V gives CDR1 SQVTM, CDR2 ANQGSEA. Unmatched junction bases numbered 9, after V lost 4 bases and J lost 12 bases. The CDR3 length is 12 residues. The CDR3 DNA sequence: TGCAGCGTTGTGCTGAACAGGGGCCCTCAGTACTTC. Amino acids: CSVVLNRGPQYF.

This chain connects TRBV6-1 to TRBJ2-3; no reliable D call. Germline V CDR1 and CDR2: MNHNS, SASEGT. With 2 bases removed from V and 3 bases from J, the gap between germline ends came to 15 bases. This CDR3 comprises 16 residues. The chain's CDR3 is CASSENRARRTDTQYF. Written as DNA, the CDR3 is TGTGCCAGCAGTGAAAACCGGGCCCGTAGAACAGATACGCAGTATTTT.

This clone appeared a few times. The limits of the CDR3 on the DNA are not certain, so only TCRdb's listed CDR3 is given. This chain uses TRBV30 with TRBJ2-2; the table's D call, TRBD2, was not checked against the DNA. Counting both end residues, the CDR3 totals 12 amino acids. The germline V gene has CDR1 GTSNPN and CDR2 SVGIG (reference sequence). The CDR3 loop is CAWSVIPGSCFF.

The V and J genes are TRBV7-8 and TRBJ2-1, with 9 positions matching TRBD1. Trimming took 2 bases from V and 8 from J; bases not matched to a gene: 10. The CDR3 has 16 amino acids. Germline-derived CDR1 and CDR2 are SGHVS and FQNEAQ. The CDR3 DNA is TGTGCCAGCAGCTTACGACAGGGGGTATACCAGGATGAGCAGTTCTTC. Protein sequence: CASSLRQGVYQDEQFF.

The CDR3 sequence: CASSEYGQGVGYTF. DNA for the CDR3: TGTGCCAGCAGTGAATACGGCCAGGGGGTTGGCTACACCTTC. J is TRBJ1-2 and V is TRBV25-1; 7 bases fit TRBD1. J was trimmed by 7 bases and V by 0 bases; bases with no gene match: 5. This CDR3 is 14 amino acids long. CDR1 MGHDK and CDR2 SYGVNS come from the germline V gene.

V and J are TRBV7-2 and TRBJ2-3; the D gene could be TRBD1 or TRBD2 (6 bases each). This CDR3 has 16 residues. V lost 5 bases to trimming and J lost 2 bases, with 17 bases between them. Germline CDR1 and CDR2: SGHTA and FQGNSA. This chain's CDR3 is CASSPLGGSVTDTQYF. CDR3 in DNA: TGTGCCAGCAGCCCATTAGGGGGGAGCGTCACAGATACGCAGTATTTT.

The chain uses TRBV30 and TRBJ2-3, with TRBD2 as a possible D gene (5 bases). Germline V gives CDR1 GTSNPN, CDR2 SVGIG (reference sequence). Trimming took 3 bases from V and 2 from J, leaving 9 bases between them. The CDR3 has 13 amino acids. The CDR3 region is CAWRSSSTDTQYF. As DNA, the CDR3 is TGTGCCTGGAGGTCTAGCTCCACAGATACGCAGTATTTT.